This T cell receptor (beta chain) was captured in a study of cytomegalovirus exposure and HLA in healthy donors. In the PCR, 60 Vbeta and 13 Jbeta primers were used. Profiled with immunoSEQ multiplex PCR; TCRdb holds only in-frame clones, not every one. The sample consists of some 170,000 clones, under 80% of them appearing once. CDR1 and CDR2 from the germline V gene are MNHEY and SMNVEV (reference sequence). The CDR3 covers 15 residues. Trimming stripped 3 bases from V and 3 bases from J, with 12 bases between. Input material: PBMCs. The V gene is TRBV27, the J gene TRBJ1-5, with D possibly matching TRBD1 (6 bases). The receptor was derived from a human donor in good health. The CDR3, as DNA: TGTGCCAGCAGTTTCTCCGGACAGTACAATCAGCCCCAGCATTTT. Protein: CASSFSGQYNQPQHF.